The source of this T cell receptor beta chain is a study of immune cell composition in non-small cell lung cancer. Study-level information: Histologic subtype was mainly adenocarcinoma or squamous cell carcinoma. General study findings and limits: Tumour-associated clones >0.5% occurred in approximately 32% of adenocarcinomas, over 60% of squamous.

With respect to this clone: Its antigen remains unidentified.

Normal lung sampling was at least 3 cm from the tumour, as distant as possible. Assay: immunoSEQ multiplex PCR; the TCRdb copy retains only in-frame clones and omits some. The table has 6,500 to 8,000 clones, 80% to 90% seen once; the top ten hold more than 10%. Sequencing was performed on non-adjacent lung tissue. The sequence was collected from a human donor with non-small cell lung cancer.

Here the CDR3 DNA reads TGTGCCAGCAGCCTTGGGACTAGCGGCTCTCAACTGTTCTTC. It yields the protein CASSLGTSGSQLFF. This sequence joins TRBV14 and TRBJ2-1, with TRBD2 identical over 11 bases. The J segment lost 15 bases and the V segment lost 4 bases, leaving 11 bases of the junction unmatched. Germline V gene lookup returns CDR1 SGHDN and CDR2 FVKESK. The CDR3 is made up of 14 amino acids.